The clone carrying this T cell receptor (beta chain) was recorded a few times. The antigen remains unidentified. Germline V gene sequence: CDR1 SGHNT, CDR2 YYREEE (reference sequence). The CDR3 loop spans 14 amino acids. Trimming left V 4 bases short and J 4 bases short, with 12 bases between. The data derive from a study of CD8 T cells in Susac syndrome. As for the study in general: Active disease was present in 5 or 6 of the sequenced Susac syndrome patients, whereas fewer than ten of them were in remission. At the time of blood draw, patients with Susac syndrome were therapy-naive, receiving corticosteroids, or receiving intravenous immunoglobulin alone.

Study-wide results and limits: The study's TCR sequencing and HLA analysis drew on a certain number of individuals. That number was acknowledged as relatively small.

An input of about 0.45 to 1 ug of RNA was subjected to reverse transcription using random hexamers. An immunoSEQ multiplex PCR amplified TCR beta CDR3 over 54 Vbeta and 13 Jbeta. TCRdb used MiXCR to reprocess the immunoSEQ multiplex PCR reads, holding one entry per CDR3 protein. The sample comprises around 200,000 distinct CDR3 sequences, approximately 95% of which are singletons, and roughly 0.098% rests with the top ten. The TCR was taken from a human donor with Susac syndrome. The specimen was CD4+ T cells from PBMCs. This chain uses TRBV5-4 with TRBJ2-1; TRBD1 is a possible D gene (7 bases). CDR3 in DNA: TGTGCCAGCAGCCGGGAGACAGGGTACAATGAGCAGTTCTTC. Its protein product is CASSRETGYNEQFF.